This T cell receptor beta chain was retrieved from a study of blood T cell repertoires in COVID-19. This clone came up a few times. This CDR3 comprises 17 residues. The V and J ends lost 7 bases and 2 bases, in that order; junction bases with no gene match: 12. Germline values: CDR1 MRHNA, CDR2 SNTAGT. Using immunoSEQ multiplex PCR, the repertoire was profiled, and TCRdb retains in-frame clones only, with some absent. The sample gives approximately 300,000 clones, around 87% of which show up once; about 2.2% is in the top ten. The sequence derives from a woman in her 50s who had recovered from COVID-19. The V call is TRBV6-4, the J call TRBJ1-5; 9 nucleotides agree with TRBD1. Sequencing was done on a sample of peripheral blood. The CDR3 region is CASTVRDRADGNQPQHF. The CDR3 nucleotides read TGTGCCAGCACTGTCCGGGACAGGGCTGATGGCAATCAGCCCCAGCATTTT.